The T cell receptor (beta chain) described here comes from a study of tumor-infiltrating lymphocytes in primary liver carcinoma. Priming with a constant-region primer yielded TCR beta cDNA from roughly 0.45 ug total RNA. Library construction for TCR beta comprised three nested multiplex PCR rounds performed with slightly modified ARM-PCR. TRBV1-TRBV30 forward primers and a C-beta reverse primer were used in the first two PCR rounds, which each ran for 9 to 10 cycles. Using its own MiXCR run on the multiplex PCR reads, TCRdb lists one record per CDR3 protein. Among more than 45,000 distinct CDR3 sequences listed, roughly 80% were seen once. From germline, CDR1 is LNHDA and CDR2 SQIVND (reference sequence). CDR3 length: 16 amino acids. Both RNA and DNA were isolated together from approximately 20-30 mg of bulk tissue that had not been sorted. Comments on this clonotype: The junction and the germline gene differ at one end; a read error may be behind it.

The chain links TRBV19 to TRBJ2-2; either TRBD1 or TRBD2 may supply D (6 bases each). The sequence derives from a man between 40 and 49 years old with primary liver carcinoma and hepatitis B virus infection. Sequenced: liver tumor tissue from sampling region 5. Subset noted: tumor region T5, tumor centre. This CDR3 is CASSPQGGLSTRELFF. In DNA form, the CDR3 reads TGTGCCAGTAGTCCCCAAGGGGGGCTGTCCACCAGGGAGCTGTTTTTT.